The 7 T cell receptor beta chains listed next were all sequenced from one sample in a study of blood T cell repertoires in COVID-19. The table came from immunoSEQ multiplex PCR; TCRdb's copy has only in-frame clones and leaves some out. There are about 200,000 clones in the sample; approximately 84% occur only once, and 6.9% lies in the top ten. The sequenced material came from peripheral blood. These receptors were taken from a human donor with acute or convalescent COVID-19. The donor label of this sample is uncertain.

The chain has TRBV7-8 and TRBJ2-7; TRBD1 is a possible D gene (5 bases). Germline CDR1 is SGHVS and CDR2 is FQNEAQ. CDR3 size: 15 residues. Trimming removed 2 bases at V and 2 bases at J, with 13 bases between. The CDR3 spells CASSLYAGPTYEQYF. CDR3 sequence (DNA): TGTGCCAGCAGCTTATATGCAGGGCCGACCTACGAGCAGTACTTC.

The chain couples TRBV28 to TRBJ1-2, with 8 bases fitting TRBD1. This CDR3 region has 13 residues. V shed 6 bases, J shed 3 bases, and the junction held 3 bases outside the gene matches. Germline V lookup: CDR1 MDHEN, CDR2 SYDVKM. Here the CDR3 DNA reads TGTGCCAGCAGCCAGGACAGGGACTATGGCTACACCTTC. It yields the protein CASSQDRDYGYTF.

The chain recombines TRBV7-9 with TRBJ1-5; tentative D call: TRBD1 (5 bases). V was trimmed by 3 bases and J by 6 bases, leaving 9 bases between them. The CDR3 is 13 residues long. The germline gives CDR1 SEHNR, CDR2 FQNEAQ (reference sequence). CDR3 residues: CASSFQGGQPQHF. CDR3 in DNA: TGTGCCAGCAGCTTTCAGGGAGGTCAGCCCCAGCATTTT.

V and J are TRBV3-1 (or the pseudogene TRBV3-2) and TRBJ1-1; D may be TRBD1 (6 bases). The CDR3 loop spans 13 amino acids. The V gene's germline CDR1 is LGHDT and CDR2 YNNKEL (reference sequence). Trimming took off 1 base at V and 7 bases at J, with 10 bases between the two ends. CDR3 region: CASSQALQGEAFF. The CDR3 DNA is TGTGCCAGCAGCCAAGCACTACAGGGTGAAGCTTTCTTT.

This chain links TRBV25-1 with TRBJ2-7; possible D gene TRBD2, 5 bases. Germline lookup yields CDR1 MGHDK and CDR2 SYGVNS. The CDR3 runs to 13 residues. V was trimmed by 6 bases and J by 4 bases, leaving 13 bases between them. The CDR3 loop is CASSQLDWYEQYF. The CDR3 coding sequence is TGTGCCAGCAGCCAACTAGATTGGTACGAGCAGTACTTC.

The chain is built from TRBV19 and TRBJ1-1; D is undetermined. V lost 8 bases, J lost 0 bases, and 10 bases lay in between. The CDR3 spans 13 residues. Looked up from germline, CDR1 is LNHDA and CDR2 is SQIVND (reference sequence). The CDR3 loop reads CASATVMNTEAFF. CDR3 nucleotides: TGTGCCAGTGCCACAGTTATGAACACTGAAGCTTTCTTT.

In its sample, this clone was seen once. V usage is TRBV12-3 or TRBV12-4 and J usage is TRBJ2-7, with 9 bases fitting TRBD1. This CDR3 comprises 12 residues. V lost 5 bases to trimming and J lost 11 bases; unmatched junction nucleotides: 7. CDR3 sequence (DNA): TGTGCCAGCAGTACCGGGGACAGGGAGGAGTACTTC. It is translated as CASSTGDREEYF.